These 20 T cell receptor beta chains share one sample of origin, sequenced in a study of T cells in Graves' hyperthyroidism and ophthalmopathy. TCR beta CDR3 sequences were amplified from RNA transcripts. An initial round of RT-PCR targeting the TCR CDR3 relied on the HTBI primer set. TCRdb reprocessed the multiplex PCR reads with MiXCR, giving one entry per CDR3 protein. Of some 650,000 distinct CDR3 sequences listed, approximately 15% are singletons. Sequencing used blood. Receptors were obtained from a woman aged 40 to 55 with Graves' ophthalmopathy.

This clonotype was detected ten times or more. The rearrangement joins TRBV7-9 to TRBJ1-1, with TRBD1 as a possible D gene (5 bases). CDR1 and CDR2 (germline): SEHNR, FQNEAQ (reference sequence). The CDR3 consists of 15 residues. Trimming left V 5 bases short and J 0 bases short, with 13 bases between. The CDR3 spells CASSPWADMNTEAFF. The DNA of the CDR3 is TGTGCCAGCAGCCCCTGGGCGGACATGAACACTGAAGCTTTCTTT. Full variable domain (missing parts from reference TRBV7-9 and TRBJ1-1): DTGVSQNPRHKITKRGQNVTFRCDPISEHNRLYWYRQTLGQGPEFLTYFQNEAQLEKSRLLSDRFSAERPKGSFSTLEIQRTEQGDSAMYLCASSPWADMNTEAFFGQGTRLTVV.

Many counts were recorded for this clonotype. The chain recombines TRBV2 with TRBJ2-7; 11 bases are a match to TRBD2. CDR3 length: 14 residues. Trimming at V came to 5 bases and at J to 4 bases, leaving 4 bases not matched to a gene. In germline, CDR1 is SNHLY, CDR2 FYNNEI. The CDR3 reads CASSPSGRNYEQYF. The CDR3 DNA sequence: TGTGCCAGCAGTCCTAGCGGGAGGAATTACGAGCAGTACTTC. The complete variable domain, with remaining parts taken from reference TRBV2 and TRBJ2-7, reads EPEVTQTPSHQVTQMGQEVILRCVPISNHLYFYWYRQILGQKVEFLVSFYNNEISEKSEIFDDQFSVERPDGSNFTLKIRSTKLEDSAMYFCASSPSGRNYEQYFGPGTRLTVT.

This clonotype was picked up many times. V gene TRBV20-1 combines with J gene TRBJ2-7, with 7 bases that match TRBD2. V lost 3 bases, J lost 5 bases, and 10 bases stayed unmatched. The CDR3 consists of 14 residues. The V gene's germline CDR1 is DFQATT and CDR2 SNEGSKA (reference sequence). The CDR3 loop reads CSASARTSYDEQYF. In nucleotides, the CDR3 is TGCAGTGCTAGCGCCAGGACTAGTTACGACGAGCAGTACTTC.

V usage is TRBV5-1 and J usage is TRBJ2-1; a weak D match, TRBD1 (6 bases). CDR3 length: 10 residues. The germline V gene encodes CDR1 SGHRS and CDR2 YFSETQ. The V gene lost 5 bases and the J gene lost 11 bases, with 8 bases spanning the gap. The DNA of the CDR3 is TGCGCCAGCAGTGGGGACAAGCAGTTCTTC. Protein: CASSGDKQFF.

The rearrangement uses TRBV10-2 and TRBJ2-1; weak D call: TRBD2 (7 bases). The CDR3 runs to 14 residues. The germline V gene has CDR1 WSHSY and CDR2 SAAADI. V was shortened by 8 bases and J by 4 bases, with 15 bases between the two germline ends. The CDR3 DNA follows: TGCGCCAGCGGTCCGGGGGGCCATTACAATGAGCAGTTCTTC. The encoded protein is CASGPGGHYNEQFF.

This chain uses TRBV3-1 with TRBJ1-1; 7 nucleotides match TRBD1. The CDR3 runs 15 residues. From germline, CDR1 is LGHDT and CDR2 YNNKEL (reference sequence). V trimming: 4 bases; J trimming: 5 bases; junction bases outside the gene matches: 10. The CDR3: CASSRQGGSGTEAFF. The CDR3 bases are TGTGCCAGCAGCCGGCAGGGGGGTAGTGGAACTGAAGCTTTCTTT.

About this clonotype: Given a much more abundant clone one base away, this may be a read error. The chain is built from TRBV2 and TRBJ1-2; 8 nucleotides line up with TRBD1. CDR1 SNHLY and CDR2 FYNNEI come from the germline V gene. This CDR3 has 16 amino acids. Here the CDR3 reads CTGKGQDAELAYGYTF. CDR3 nucleotides: TGTACCGGTAAGGGACAGGACGCCGAACTCGCCTATGGCTACACCTTC.

This clonotype was observed at least ten times. The gene calls are TRBV2 and TRBJ2-3, with D unclear. CDR1 SNHLY and CDR2 FYNNEI come from the germline V gene. The CDR3 has 11 amino acids. V lost 9 bases to trimming and J lost 6 bases, with 10 bases between them. The CDR3 loop is CASALADTQYF. For the CDR3, the DNA is TGTGCCAGTGCCCTTGCGGATACGCAGTATTTT.

The chain joins TRBV5-1 to TRBJ2-1, with D possibly being TRBD1 or TRBD2 (5 bases each). Between the trimmed V and J ends, which lost 3 bases and 5 bases, there was a span of 15 bases. The CDR3 extends over 15 amino acids. Germline CDR1 SGHRS, CDR2 YFSETQ. The CDR3, as DNA: TGCGCCAGCAGCTGGGCCGGGACGGGGCACAATGAGCAGTTCTTC. Protein: CASSWAGTGHNEQFF.

The J gene is TRBJ1-2, the V gene TRBV27; D not resolved. Germline CDR1 and CDR2: MNHEY and SMNVEV (reference sequence). CDR3 size: 13 residues. V was trimmed by 0 bases and J by 7 bases, leaving 9 bases between them. CDR3 sequence reads: CASSLSGGFGYTF. The CDR3 DNA sequence: TGTGCCAGCAGTTTATCTGGAGGGTTTGGCTACACCTTC.

About this clonotype: This likely comes from a read error, as the CDR3 has no conserved phenylalanine or tryptophan at its end. The chain combines TRBV5-4 with TRBJ1-1; D unclear. Germline V gene sequence: CDR1 SGHNT, CDR2 YYREEE (reference sequence). The CDR3 length is 13 residues. V lost 7 bases to trimming and J lost 1 base, with 11 bases between them. This CDR3 is CASGGAPNTEAFL. The CDR3 nucleotides are TGTGCCAGCGGAGGTGCACCGAACACTGAAGCTTTCCTT.

This clonotype came up many times. The V gene is TRBV2, the J gene TRBJ2-7; D unresolved. V dropped 2 bases and J dropped 3 bases, with 14 bases sitting between them. Germline CDR1 reads SNHLY; CDR2 reads FYNNEI. The CDR3 contains 15 residues. The CDR3 sequence is CASSESWIPIYEQYF. The CDR3 DNA is TGTGCCAGCAGTGAAAGTTGGATTCCTATCTACGAGCAGTACTTC.

This clonotype appeared many times. The rearrangement links TRBV2 to TRBJ2-5, with 10 bases that match TRBD1. Germline loops: CDR1 SNHLY, CDR2 FYNNEI. The CDR3 contains 16 residues. V lost 2 bases and J lost 5; bases outside the gene matches: 8. The CDR3 loop is CASSEYGTGAMETQYF. The CDR3 region has the DNA TGTGCCAGCAGTGAATATGGGACAGGGGCTATGGAGACCCAGTACTTC.

This clonotype was seen many times. The rearrangement links TRBV20-1 to TRBJ1-5, with 10 bases aligning to TRBD1. There are 18 residues in the CDR3. V lost 5 bases to trimming and J lost 2 bases; unmatched junction nucleotides: 15. The V gene's germline CDR1 is DFQATT and CDR2 SNEGSKA (reference sequence). CDR3 amino acids: CSAVIWDRGGSGNQPQHF. In DNA, the CDR3 is TGCAGTGCTGTCATCTGGGACAGGGGCGGATCGGGCAATCAGCCCCAGCATTTT.

This clonotype was observed at least ten times. The J gene is TRBJ1-2, the V gene TRBV11-2, with 9 bases matching TRBD1. Germline V gene lookup returns CDR1 SGHAT and CDR2 FQNNGV. V trimming: 8 bases; J trimming: 7 bases; junction bases outside the gene matches: 5. This CDR3 spans 12 amino acids. The CDR3 spells CASQQGASGYTF. CDR3 DNA sequence: TGTGCCAGCCAACAGGGGGCGTCTGGCTACACCTTC. Variable domain in full (rest from reference TRBV11-2 and TRBJ1-2): EAGVAQSPRYKIIEKRQSVAFWCNPISGHATLYWYQQILGQGPKLLIQFQNNGVVDDSQLPKDRFSAERLKGVDSTLKIQPAKLEDSAVYLCASQQGASGYTFGSGTRLTVV.

In this sample, this clonotype turned up many times. The V call is TRBV18, the J call TRBJ1-2, with D uncertain. V lost 3 bases, J lost 6 bases, and 14 bases lay in between. The CDR3 loop spans 14 amino acids. The germline V gene has CDR1 KGHSH and CDR2 LQKENI. CDR3 protein: CASSPQDGNDGYTF. Here the CDR3 DNA reads TGTGCCAGCTCACCCCAGGACGGGAATGATGGCTACACCTTC.

V and J are TRBV6-1 and TRBJ1-6; perhaps TRBD1 as D (5 bases). CDR1 is MNHNS, CDR2 SASEGT, per germline. The CDR3 is 15 residues long. The ends were cut back, 2 bases at V and 10 bases at J, with 15 bases in the middle. The CDR3 protein is CASSEFGGERSPLHF. CDR3 bases: TGTGCCAGCAGTGAATTTGGAGGGGAGAGATCACCCCTCCACTTT.

This clonotype appeared a few times. V usage is TRBV6-1 and J usage is TRBJ1-2, with 10 bases fitting TRBD1. Looked up from germline, CDR1 is MNHNS and CDR2 is SASEGT. After removal of 2 bases from V and 6 bases from J, the junction contained 3 bases not matched to a gene. The CDR3 is made up of 14 amino acids. The CDR3 spells CASSELGQGDGYTF. As DNA, the CDR3 is TGTGCCAGCAGTGAACTAGGACAGGGGGATGGCTACACCTTC.

Remarks on this clonotype: Relative to the germline gene, one junction end is altered; a read error may explain this. The rearrangement uses TRBV6-1 and TRBJ1-1; 7 nucleotides match TRBD1. The germline V gene has CDR1 MNHNS and CDR2 SASEGT. The CDR3 loop spans 14 amino acids. The CDR3 region has the DNA TGTGCCCGCAGTACGACAGGGAAGAACACTGAAGCTTTCTTT. Residues: CARSTTGKNTEAFF.

This clonotype has a count of ten or more. The chain uses TRBV11-2 and TRBJ2-7; 8 nucleotides align to TRBD2. CDR3 size: 15 residues. The germline V gene encodes CDR1 SGHAT and CDR2 FQNNGV. V was pared by 1 base and J by 1 base, with 3 bases of the junction left unmatched. As DNA, the CDR3 is TGTGCCAGCAGCTTAGGTAGCGGGGCTTCCTACGAGCAGTACTTC. Residues: CASSLGSGASYEQYF.